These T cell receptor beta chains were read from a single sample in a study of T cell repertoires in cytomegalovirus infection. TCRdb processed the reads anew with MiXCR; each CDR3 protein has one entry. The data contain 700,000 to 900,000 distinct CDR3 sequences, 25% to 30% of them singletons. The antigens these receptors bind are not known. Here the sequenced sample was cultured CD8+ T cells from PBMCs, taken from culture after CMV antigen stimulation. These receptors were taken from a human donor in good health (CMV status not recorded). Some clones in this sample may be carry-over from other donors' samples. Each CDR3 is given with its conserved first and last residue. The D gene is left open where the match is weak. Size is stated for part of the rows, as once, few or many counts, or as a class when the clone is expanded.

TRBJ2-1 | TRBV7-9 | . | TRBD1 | TGTGCCAGCAGCTTAGCCGGAGGACAGGCTGGTGAGCAGTTCTTC | CASSLAGGQAGEQFF
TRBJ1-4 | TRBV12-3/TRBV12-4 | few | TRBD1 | TGTGCCAGCAGTGAGTGGGACAGCCCTGAAAAACTGTTTTTT | CASSEWDSPEKLFF
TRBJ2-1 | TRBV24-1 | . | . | TGTGCCACCAGTGATCCGCTCAAGGGGGAAGTCCCCTACAATGAGCAGTTCTTC | CATSDPLKGEVPYNEQFF
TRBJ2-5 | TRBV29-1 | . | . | TGCAGCGTTGAAGATCCCGGGACAACCCAAGAGACCCAGTACTTC | CSVEDPGTTQETQYF
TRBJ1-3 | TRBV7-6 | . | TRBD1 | TGTGCCAGCAGCCCGACAGGGATCGGAAACACCATATATTTT | CASSPTGIGNTIYF
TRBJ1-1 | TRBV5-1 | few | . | TGCGCCAGCAGCTCCCCCTCTGAAGCTTTCTTT | CASSSPSEAFF
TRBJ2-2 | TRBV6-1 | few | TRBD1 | TGTGCCAGCAGTGGCGGACAGGGGGCGAGAACCGGGGAGCTGTTTTTT | CASSGGQGARTGELFF
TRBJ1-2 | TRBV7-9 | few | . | TGTGCCAGCAGCTTAGCAGAAGGGAGCTGGGGCTACACCTTC | CASSLAEGSWGYTF
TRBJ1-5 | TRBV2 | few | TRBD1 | TGTGCCAGCAGTACCGCGTTAGGGACAGCGACGCGCAGCCAGCCCCAGCATTTT | CASSTALGTATRSQPQHF
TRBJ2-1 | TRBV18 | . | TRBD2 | TGTGCCAGCTCACCACCAAGACTAGCGGGTTACAATGAGCAGTTCTTC | CASSPPRLAGYNEQFF
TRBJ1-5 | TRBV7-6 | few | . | TGTGCCAGCAGCCCTGACGTGGTCGGCAATCAGCCCCAGCATTTT | CASSPDVVGNQPQHF
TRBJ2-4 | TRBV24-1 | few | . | TGTGCCACCAGTGAGGCGGCCAAAAACATTCAGTACTTC | CATSEAAKNIQYF
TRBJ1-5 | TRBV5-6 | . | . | TGTGCCAGCAGCTTGTCAGTCGCGTATAGCAATCAGCCCCAGCATTTT | CASSLSVAYSNQPQHF
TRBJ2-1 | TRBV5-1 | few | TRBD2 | TGCGCCAGCAGCGGGTTAGCGGGGGGCCCCAATGAGCAGTTCTTC | CASSGLAGGPNEQFF
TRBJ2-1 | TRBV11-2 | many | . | TGTGCCAGCCAGCGTTTAGGAGGGGAAGAGTCGGGTGAGCAGTTCTTC | CASQRLGGEESGEQFF
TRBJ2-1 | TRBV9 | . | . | TGTGCCAGCAGCGTATCTATTAGGGGGGGCTCCTACAATGAGCAGTTCTTC | CASSVSIRGGSYNEQFF
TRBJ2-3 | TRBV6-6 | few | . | TGTGCCAGCAGTTACGCGAGGGGGGTCACAGATACGCAGTATTTT | CASSYARGVTDTQYF
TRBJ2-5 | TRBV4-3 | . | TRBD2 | TGCGCCAGCAGCCAACGCGGGGGGCGAGAGACCCAGTACTTC | CASSQRGGRETQYF
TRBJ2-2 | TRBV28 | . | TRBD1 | TGTGCCAGCAGTTTCATCGACAGGGGGCTTTCCGGGGAGCTGTTTTTT | CASSFIDRGLSGELFF
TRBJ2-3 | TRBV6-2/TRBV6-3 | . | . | TGTGCCAGCAGTTACCCGACCCCCCCGGACAGACTCCCCGCAGATACGCAGTATTTT | CASSYPTPPDRLPADTQYF
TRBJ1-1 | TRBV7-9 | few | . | TGTGCCAGCAGCTTTGTGGGGCAGAGTGAAGCTTTCTTT | CASSFVGQSEAFF
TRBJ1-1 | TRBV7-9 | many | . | TGTGCCAGCAGCTCATCCTCCGGGACGGTGAACACTGAAGCTTTCTTT | CASSSSSGTVNTEAFF
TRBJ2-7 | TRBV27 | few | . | TGTGCCAGCAGTTTGAAAGGGGCCCAACTCTCCTACGAGCAGTACTTC | CASSLKGAQLSYEQYF
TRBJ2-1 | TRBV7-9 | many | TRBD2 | TGTGCCAGCAGTTTTGCTAGCGGGGTAGACAATGAGCAGTTCTTC | CASSFASGVDNEQFF
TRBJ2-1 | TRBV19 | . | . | TGTGCCAGTAGTATGGAGCGGTTCTACAATGAGCAGTTCTTC | CASSMERFYNEQFF
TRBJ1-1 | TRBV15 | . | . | TGTGCCACGAGCACGAGCACTGAAGCTTTCTTT | CATSTSTEAFF
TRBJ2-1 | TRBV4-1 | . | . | TGCGCCAGCCAGGGGGTAGCGGGGACCGCCTACAATGAGCAGTTCTTC | CASQGVAGTAYNEQFF
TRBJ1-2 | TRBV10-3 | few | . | TGTGCCATCCCAGACCAGATCTATGGCTACACCTTC | CAIPDQIYGYTF
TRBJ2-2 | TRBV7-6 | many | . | TGTGCCAGCAGCTTCCCAAGGAGGGGGAACCACACCGGGGAGCTGTTTTTT | CASSFPRRGNHTGELFF
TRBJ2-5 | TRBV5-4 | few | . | TGTGCCAGCAGCCCTCGACAGGAGATACAAGAGACCCAGTACTTC | CASSPRQEIQETQYF
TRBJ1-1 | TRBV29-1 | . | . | TGCAGCGTTGATGGGGGCGTGAACACTGAAGCTTTCTTT | CSVDGGVNTEAFF
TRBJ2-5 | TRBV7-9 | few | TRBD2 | TGTGCCAGCAGCTTACCCCTTACCGGACTAGCGCCTAAAGAGACCCAGTACTTC | CASSLPLTGLAPKETQYF
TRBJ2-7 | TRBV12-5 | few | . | TGTGCTAGTGCCTCTCAGTCCTACGAGCAGTACTTC | CASASQSYEQYF
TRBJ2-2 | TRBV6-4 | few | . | TGTGCCAGCAGTGGCATCAGGGGGGAGAAGAACACCGGGGAGCTGTTTTTT | CASSGIRGEKNTGELFF
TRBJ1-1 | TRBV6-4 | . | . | TGTGCCAGCAGTCCCGGGCCCTGGAGCACTGAAGCTTTCTTT | CASSPGPWSTEAFF
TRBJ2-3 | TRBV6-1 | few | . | TGTGCCAGCATCCCCTGGGGGGACTTCGGGACGCAGTATTTT | CASIPWGDFGTQYF
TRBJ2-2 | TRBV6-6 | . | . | TGTGCCAGCAGACCTCTCGGGGCGGGGGCCCACAACACCGGGGAGCTGTTTTTT | CASRPLGAGAHNTGELFF
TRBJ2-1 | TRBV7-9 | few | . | TGTGCCAGCAGCTTAGCCCTAAATCGCGGGCAGTTCTTC | CASSLALNRGQFF
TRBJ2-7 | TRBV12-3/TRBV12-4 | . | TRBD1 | TGTGCCAGCAGTCCGGGACAGTGGAAGGAGCAGTACTTC | CASSPGQWKEQYF
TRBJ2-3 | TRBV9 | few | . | TGTGCCAGCAGTCGTAACTCTGCGGATACGCAGTATTTT | CASSRNSADTQYF
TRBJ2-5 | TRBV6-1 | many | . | TGTGCCAGCAGCCTTACGGGGGTAGAGACCCAGTACTTC | CASSLTGVETQYF
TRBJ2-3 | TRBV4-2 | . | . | TGTGCCAGCAGCCAAGTTGTTGGTGCGGCCACAGATACGCAGTATTTT | CASSQVVGAATDTQYF
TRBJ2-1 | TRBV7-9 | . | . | TGTGCCAGCAGCTTATACGGGGGTTCCTACAATGAGCAGTTCTTC | CASSLYGGSYNEQFF
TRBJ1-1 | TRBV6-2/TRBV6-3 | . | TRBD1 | TGTGCCAGCCGGGCCCGGGACAGGGGGGAGAGCACTGAAGCTTTCTTT | CASRARDRGESTEAFF
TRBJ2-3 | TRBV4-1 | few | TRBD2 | TGCGCCAGCAGCCAAAATAGCGGGGGTCTCACAGATACGCAGTATTTT | CASSQNSGGLTDTQYF
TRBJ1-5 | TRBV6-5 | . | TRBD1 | TGTGCCAGCAGTACGCGACAGGGAGGTCAGCCCCAGCATTTT | CASSTRQGGQPQHF
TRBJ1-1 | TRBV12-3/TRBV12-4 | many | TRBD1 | TGTGCCCTTATGGGACAGGGAGATACTGAAGCTTTCTTT | CALMGQGDTEAFF
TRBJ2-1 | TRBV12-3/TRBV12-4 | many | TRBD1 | TGTGCCAGCAGTTTCGCTCAACTAGTCAGGGGGCACAATGAGCAGTTCTTC | CASSFAQLVRGHNEQFF
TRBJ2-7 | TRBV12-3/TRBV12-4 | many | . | TGTGCCAGCAGTCCTGGGGTCACCTCGGAGAGCTCCTACGAGCAGTACTTC | CASSPGVTSESSYEQYF
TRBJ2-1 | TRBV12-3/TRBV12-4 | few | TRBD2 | TGTGCCAGCAAGCGGGGATCCTACAATGAGCAGTTCTTC | CASKRGSYNEQFF